The 26 T cell receptor beta chains in this list originate from one sample, sequenced in a study of blood T cells in healthy people across ages. Then a second PCR, running roughly 7 to 11 cycles, was carried out with a sample-barcoded 5' primer and a J-beta primer mix. One entry per CDR3 protein results from TCRdb running MiXCR on the 5' RACE reads. The profile shows about 1.6 million distinct CDR3 sequences, about 35% of them singletons. The sequenced material came from blood. The receptors shown here come from a woman in her twenties or thirties in good health.

In its sample, this clonotype was seen once. This chain uses TRBV6-1 with TRBJ2-7, with D perhaps matching TRBD1 (5 bases). The V and J ends lost 2 bases and 4 bases respectively, with 15 bases between them. This CDR3 comprises 15 residues. Germline CDR1 MNHNS, CDR2 SASEGT. The CDR3 coding sequence is TGTGCCAGCAGTGAATATGTGGGGCCATGGTACGAGCAGTACTTC. It codes for CASSEYVGPWYEQYF.

V and J are TRBV5-1 and TRBJ2-1; D call uncertain. Deletions cut 5 bases from V and 0 bases from J, with 12 bases between. This CDR3 has 15 amino acids. Germline lookup yields CDR1 SGHRS and CDR2 YFSETQ. The CDR3 bases are TGCGCCAGCAGATATGTAGCAGACTCCTACAATGAGCAGTTCTTC. This codes for CASRYVADSYNEQFF.

This clonotype turned up a few times. The V call is TRBV5-1, the J call TRBJ1-2, with no clear D. V was trimmed by 0 bases and J by 6 bases, leaving 12 bases between them. This CDR3 is 14 amino acids long. Per the germline V gene, CDR1 is SGHRS and CDR2 is YFSETQ. CDR3 in amino acids: CASSLALAAHGYTF. As DNA, the CDR3 is TGCGCCAGCAGCTTGGCCCTGGCGGCCCATGGCTACACCTTC.

This clonotype was counted a few times. The chain joins TRBV10-3 to TRBJ1-2; TRBD1 matches at 9 bases. Germline CDR1 reads ENHRY; CDR2 reads SYGVKD. V lost 6 bases and J lost 5; bases outside the gene matches: 1. This CDR3 spans 12 amino acids. CDR3 nucleotides: TGTGCCATCAGGGGGACAGGGTATGGCTACACCTTC. It specifies CAIRGTGYGYTF.

This clonotype was seen a few times. This rearrangement joins TRBV9 to TRBJ2-1, with no clear D. Trimming left V 3 bases short and J 1 base short, with 17 bases between. There are 17 residues in the CDR3. The germline V gene has CDR1 SGDLS and CDR2 YYNGEE. CDR3 region: CASSEPAVRASYNEQFF. DNA of the CDR3: TGTGCCAGCAGCGAGCCTGCTGTTCGCGCTTCCTACAATGAGCAGTTCTTC.

The rearrangement joins TRBV5-1 to TRBJ2-5; no definite D call. V shed 0 bases and J shed 4 bases, with 10 bases lying between them. Germline loops: CDR1 SGHRS, CDR2 YFSETQ. This CDR3 region has 14 residues. In DNA, the CDR3 is TGCGCCAGCAGCTTGGATGTGACGGGAGAGACCCAGTACTTC. Its translation: CASSLDVTGETQYF. The full variable domain, with the rest looked up from reference TRBV5-1 and TRBJ2-5, is KAGVTQTPRYLIKTRGQQVTLSCSPISGHRSVSWYQQTPGQGLQFLFEYFSETQRNKGNFPGRFSGRQFSNSRSEMNVSTLELGDSALYLCASSLDVTGETQYFGPGTRLLVL.

This clonotype was observed a handful of times. The chain carries TRBV30 and TRBJ2-7; D unclear. The CDR3 loop spans 14 amino acids. CDR1 GTSNPN and CDR2 SVGIG come from the germline V gene (reference sequence). The V end lost 0 bases, the J end lost 3 bases, and 12 bases lay between the germline ends. The CDR3 DNA follows: TGTGCCTGGAGTGTAGGGTATGTCGACTACGAGCAGTACTTC. Amino acids: CAWSVGYVDYEQYF.

Regarding this clonotype: The junction shows a germline mismatch at one end, possibly a read error. CDR3 coding DNA: TGCGCCTGCAGCTTGGCACAGCCCCCCGGGGAGCTGTTTTTT. Protein: CACSLAQPPGELFF. The J gene is TRBJ2-2, the V gene TRBV5-1; no firm D call. Germline assignment: CDR1 SGHRS and CDR2 YFSETQ. This CDR3 contains 14 residues.

The V call is TRBV2, the J call TRBJ1-6; D is possibly TRBD1 (5 bases). Germline lookup yields CDR1 SNHLY and CDR2 FYNNEI. The CDR3 loop spans 15 amino acids. The ends were cut back, 4 bases at V and 5 bases at J, with 12 bases in the middle. DNA of the CDR3: TGTGCCAGCAGTGGGGGGGGGACTGATAATTCACCCCTCCACTTT. It yields the protein CASSGGGTDNSPLHF.

The rearrangement links TRBV10-1 to TRBJ2-2, with TRBD2 identical over 8 bases. The ends lost 2 bases at V and 1 base at J; junction bases unmatched: 9. CDR1 and CDR2 from the germline V gene are WNHNN and SYGVQD (reference sequence). The CDR3 is made up of 18 amino acids. CDR3 bases: TGCGCCAGCAGTGAGATTGGTGGCGGGAGGATGAACACCGGGGAGCTGTTTTTT. Protein product: CASSEIGGGRMNTGELFF.

This chain uses TRBV7-9 with TRBJ1-1, with a tentative D call TRBD1 (5 bases). Germline V gene data show CDR1 as SEHNR and CDR2 as FQNEAQ (reference sequence). Trimming cost V 7 bases and J 12 bases, with 18 bases left between them. This CDR3 is built from 12 residues. As DNA, the CDR3 is TGTGCCAGCATCCTACACCAGGGCTCTACTTTCTTT. It specifies CASILHQGSTFF.

This clonotype occurred a few times. The rearrangement joins TRBV6-5 to TRBJ2-5; 8 positions agree with TRBD2. V lost 6 bases, J lost 3 bases, and 9 bases stayed unmatched. This CDR3 region has 15 residues. CDR1 MNHEY and CDR2 SVGAGI come from the germline V gene. In DNA form, the CDR3 reads TGTGCCAGCAGCTCCGCGGGACTAGGGGAAGAGACCCAGTACTTC. Translated, it gives CASSSAGLGEETQYF.

The V gene is TRBV2, the J gene TRBJ1-1; no firm D call. CDR1 is SNHLY and CDR2 is FYNNEI in the germline V gene. V was clipped by 1 base and J by 5 bases, with 11 bases between them. The CDR3 has 14 amino acids. The CDR3 DNA sequence: TGTGCCAGCAGTGAAGAGCACGGAGGAACTGAAGCTTTCTTT. It is translated as CASSEEHGGTEAFF. Supplemented by reference TRBV2 and TRBJ1-1, the full variable domain reads EPEVTQTPSHQVTQMGQEVILRCVPISNHLYFYWYRQILGQKVEFLVSFYNNEISEKSEIFDDQFSVERPDGSNFTLKIRSTKLEDSAMYFCASSEEHGGTEAFFGQGTRLTVV.

This clonotype appeared many times. V and J are TRBV9 and TRBJ1-2; no firm D call. The CDR3 contains 11 residues. Germline CDR1 and CDR2: SGDLS and YYNGEE. Trimming took off 6 bases at V and 2 bases at J, with 5 bases between the two ends. The CDR3 region has the DNA TGTGCCAGCAACAGCAACTATGGCTACACCTTC. It codes for CASNSNYGYTF.

This clonotype was seen a few times. V usage is TRBV7-3 and J usage is TRBJ2-5; TRBD2 matches 7 bases. The CDR3 extends over 16 amino acids. Per germline, CDR1 SGHTA and CDR2 FQGTGA. V dropped 5 bases and J dropped 5; count of bases not matched to a gene: 14. The CDR3 DNA sequence: TGTGCCAGCAGCCCCCAGCGAGCGGGGATGAGGGAGACCCAGTACTTC. This codes for CASSPQRAGMRETQYF.

V gene TRBV20-1 combines with J gene TRBJ2-1, with TRBD1 identical over 9 bases. The CDR3 has 14 amino acids. The germline gives CDR1 DFQATT, CDR2 SNEGSKA (reference sequence). Trimming removed 4 bases from V and 8 bases from J; junction bases left unmatched: 9. The CDR3 DNA follows: TGCAGTGCTACCTCGGGACAGGGCGGCGATGAGCAGTTCTTC. Translating gives CSATSGQGGDEQFF.

The chain joins TRBV18 to TRBJ2-3; a possible D gene is TRBD1 (5 bases). Trimming removed 0 bases at V and 6 bases at J, with 16 bases between. Germline CDR1 KGHSH, CDR2 LQKENI. The CDR3 covers 16 residues. CDR3 bases: TGTGCCAGCTCACCACCGGGCAGGGTCGTCAAGGATACGCAGTATTTT. It yields the protein CASSPPGRVVKDTQYF.

This clonotype was observed a few times. The gene calls are TRBV21-1 and TRBJ2-7; TRBD2 was called by the table and not checked on the DNA. TRBV21-1 is assigned pseudogene status. The CDR3 is 15 residues long. The CDR3 region has the DNA TGTGCCAGCAGCAAAGTTGGGGGACTAGCGGACGAGCAGTACTTC. It is translated as CASSKVGGLADEQYF.

The rearrangement uses TRBV5-1 and TRBJ1-1; 10 bases are shared with TRBD1. Germline CDR1 SGHRS, CDR2 YFSETQ. The J segment lost 7 bases and the V segment lost 5 bases, leaving 2 bases of the junction unmatched. This CDR3 spans 12 amino acids. As DNA, the CDR3 is TGCGCCAGCAGGCGGACAGGGGGTGAAGCTTTCTTT. Protein product: CASRRTGGEAFF.

This clonotype has more than one count but fewer than ten. The chain carries TRBV12-3 or TRBV12-4 and TRBJ2-1; maybe TRBD1 (6 bases). CDR3 length equals 15 residues. The ends were cut back, 5 bases at V and 8 bases at J, with 19 bases in the middle. The CDR3 loop reads CASSAPTGRGHEQFF. CDR3 coding DNA: TGTGCCAGCAGTGCCCCGACAGGCCGTGGCCATGAGCAGTTCTTC.

This clonotype was observed at least ten times. The chain carries TRBV29-1 and TRBJ2-3, with 8 nucleotides matching TRBD2. The J segment lost 0 bases and the V segment lost 0 bases, leaving 5 bases of the junction unmatched. The CDR3 is 16 residues long. CDR1 SQVTM and CDR2 ANQGSEA come from the germline V gene. The CDR3 DNA is TGCAGCGTTGAAGACCCACGGGGGGGTAGCACAGATACGCAGTATTTT. The encoded protein is CSVEDPRGGSTDTQYF.

In its sample, this clonotype was seen a few times. J is TRBJ2-7 and V is TRBV7-2, with 9 bases matching TRBD2. Germline V gene data show CDR1 as SGHTA and CDR2 as FQGNSA. The CDR3 spans 16 residues. V lost 7 bases to trimming and J lost 4 bases; unmatched junction nucleotides: 14. The CDR3 region has the DNA TGTGCCAGCACCAGGACTACAGCGGGGGGAGTTTACGAGCAGTACTTC. It is translated as CASTRTTAGGVYEQYF.

This clonotype was observed a few times. This rearrangement joins TRBV9 to TRBJ2-1; maybe TRBD2 (5 bases). Germline lookup yields CDR1 SGDLS and CDR2 YYNGEE. This CDR3 has 15 amino acids. The ends were cut back, 1 base at V and 4 bases at J, with 12 bases in the middle. The CDR3 spells CASSVYASMYNEQFF. CDR3 in DNA: TGTGCCAGCAGCGTATACGCTAGCATGTACAATGAGCAGTTCTTC.

This clonotype came up many times. V is TRBV6-1 and J is TRBJ2-1; D is unclear. Between the trimmed V and J ends, which lost 6 bases and 3 bases, there was a span of 3 bases. This CDR3 comprises 11 residues. CDR1 MNHNS and CDR2 SASEGT come from the germline V gene. The CDR3 loop reads CASSRYNEQFF. The CDR3 region has the DNA TGTGCCAGCAGCCGCTACAATGAGCAGTTCTTC.

The J gene is TRBJ1-5, the V gene TRBV7-9; 8 nucleotides line up with TRBD1. V shed 5 bases, J shed 5 bases, and the junction held 8 bases outside the gene matches. CDR1 and CDR2 from the germline V gene are SEHNR and FQNEAQ (reference sequence). The CDR3 covers 15 residues. The CDR3 loop reads CASSPTGGKHQPQHF. In nucleotides, the CDR3 is TGTGCCAGCAGCCCCACAGGGGGTAAGCATCAGCCCCAGCATTTT.

The chain has TRBV27 and TRBJ2-7; D tentatively reads TRBD1 or TRBD2 (6 bases each). The CDR3 spans 14 residues. Looked up from germline, CDR1 is MNHEY and CDR2 is SMNVEV (reference sequence). Trimming removed 1 base at V and 2 bases at J, with 9 bases between. The CDR3 loop reads CASSLFRGPYEQYF. CDR3 DNA sequence: TGTGCCAGCAGTTTATTTCGGGGGCCCTACGAGCAGTACTTC.